These 28 T cell receptor beta chains originate from one sample sequenced in a study of Graves' ophthalmopathy and Graves' hyperthyroidism. Amplified material comprised TCR beta CDR3 regions derived from RNA transcripts. RT-PCR with HTBI primers came first, then second-round multiplex PCR. TCRdb reprocessed the multiplex PCR reads via MiXCR and lists one record per CDR3 protein. Here the sample spans 200,000 to 250,000 distinct CDR3 sequences, 20% to 25% being singletons. Material: peripheral blood. The receptors here all came from a woman between 45 and 65 years old with Graves' ophthalmopathy.

This rearrangement joins TRBV28 to TRBJ2-7; 8 positions agree with TRBD2. This CDR3 spans 16 amino acids. Germline V gene sequence: CDR1 MDHEN, CDR2 SYDVKM. Trimming removed 5 bases from V and 1 base from J; junction bases left unmatched: 10. The CDR3 DNA is TGTGCCAGCAGTACACTTACTAGCGGATTTTCCTACGAGCAGTACTTC. Its translation is CASSTLTSGFSYEQYF.

This clonotype was observed at least ten times. V and J are TRBV6-2 or TRBV6-3 and TRBJ2-7; 9 bases fit TRBD2. Trimming took 1 base from V and 7 from J; bases not matched to a gene: 8. Germline V gene lookup returns CDR1 MNHEY and CDR2 SVGEGT. This CDR3 has 15 amino acids. CDR3 DNA: TGTGCCAGCAGTTACTTGTTAGCGGGAGCTGGGGAGCAGTACTTC. Its translation: CASSYLLAGAGEQYF.

This clonotype has a count of ten or more. A much larger clone is a single base away; this may be a read error. The J gene is TRBJ2-5, the V gene TRBV28; TRBD1 is a possible D gene (7 bases). The CDR3 extends over 16 amino acids. Trimming cost V 3 bases and J 7 bases, with 21 bases left between them. Germline V gene data show CDR1 as MDHEN and CDR2 as SYDVKM. The CDR3 is CASSFTAAGGTGTQYF. CDR3 in DNA: TGTGCCAGCAGTTTTACTGCCGCAGGGGGGACGGGGACCCAGTACTTC.

In this sample, this clonotype turned up many times. This rearrangement joins TRBV20-1 to TRBJ2-5; TRBD1 matches at 8 bases. The CDR3 is made up of 13 amino acids. CDR1 and CDR2 (germline): DFQATT, SNEGSKA (reference sequence). V lost 5 bases and J lost 4; bases outside the gene matches: 6. The CDR3 region is CSAQTGVSETQYF. In DNA form, the CDR3 reads TGCAGTGCTCAGACAGGGGTATCAGAGACCCAGTACTTC.

This chain links TRBV20-1 with TRBJ2-7; 9 nucleotides agree with TRBD2. This CDR3 comprises 15 residues. The germline gives CDR1 DFQATT, CDR2 SNEGSKA (reference sequence). V shed 1 base and J 3 bases; nucleotides not matched to a gene: 7. For the CDR3, the DNA is TGCAGTGCTAGAGCAGGGGAAGCGGGAGGCTACGAGCAGTACTTC. Protein sequence: CSARAGEAGGYEQYF.

This clonotype appeared many times. The chain links TRBV5-1 to TRBJ2-2; D is possibly TRBD1 (6 bases). Germline V gene lookup returns CDR1 SGHRS and CDR2 YFSETQ. V shed 0 bases and J shed 4 bases, with 10 bases lying between them. The CDR3 loop spans 15 amino acids. The CDR3 region has the DNA TGCGCCAGCAGCTTGGAATCAGGGGTCACCGGGGAGCTGTTTTTT. Protein sequence: CASSLESGVTGELFF.

There are many counts of this clonotype. V is TRBV20-1 and J is TRBJ2-4; D might be TRBD1 (5 bases). V lost 0 bases, J lost 6 bases, and 18 bases lay in between. In germline, CDR1 is DFQATT, CDR2 SNEGSKA (reference sequence). The CDR3 contains 16 residues. CDR3 sequence reads: CSARDPSGSVGNIQYF. The CDR3 nucleotides are TGCAGTGCTAGAGATCCTTCAGGGTCTGTAGGAAACATTCAGTACTTC.

This clonotype was recorded at least ten times. J is TRBJ2-2 and V is TRBV29-1, with a weak D call TRBD2 (5 bases). This CDR3 comprises 13 residues. V dropped 5 bases and J dropped 4 bases, with 11 bases sitting between them. From germline, CDR1 is SQVTM and CDR2 ANQGSEA. The CDR3 bases are TGCAGCGTTACTGGCGGGCCCACCGGGGAGCTGTTTTTT. It is translated as CSVTGGPTGELFF.

This clonotype has at least ten counts. The J gene is TRBJ2-7, the V gene TRBV12-5; 10 bases are shared with TRBD1. After removal of 1 base from V and 2 bases from J, the junction contained 8 bases not matched to a gene. CDR1 is LGHNT and CDR2 is FRNRAP in the germline V gene. This CDR3 contains 17 residues. The CDR3, as DNA: TGTGCTAGTGGTTTGGCGACCGGGACAGGGGTAGCCTACGAGCAGTACTTC. Residues: CASGLATGTGVAYEQYF.

As to this clonotype: A much larger clone sits a single nucleotide away, making a read error possible. The chain recombines TRBV4-2 with TRBJ2-7; TRBD2 aligns across 7 bases. The CDR3 covers 15 residues. V lost 0 bases, J lost 5 bases, and 7 bases stayed unmatched. CDR1 and CDR2 (germline): LGHNA, YNFKEQ. The CDR3 region is CASSQDESGTDEQYF. DNA for the CDR3: TGTGCCAGCAGCCAAGACGAGAGCGGGACCGACGAGCAGTACTTC.

This clonotype has a count of ten or more. The rearrangement joins TRBV6-5 to TRBJ2-7; perhaps TRBD2 as D (5 bases). Germline V gives CDR1 MNHEY, CDR2 SVGAGI. The V gene lost 0 bases and the J gene lost 7 bases, with 7 bases spanning the gap. This CDR3 region has 12 residues. The CDR3 nucleotides are TGTGCCAGCAGTTACTCAACGGGGGAGCAGTACTTC. It codes for CASSYSTGEQYF.

This clonotype was seen ten or more times. The genes are TRBV6-1 and TRBJ1-3; TRBD1 matches 9 bases. Trimming cost V 4 bases and J 0 bases; bases outside gene matches: 7. This CDR3 has 17 residues. From germline, CDR1 is MNHNS and CDR2 SASEGT. The CDR3 sequence: CASSGAGTGISGNTIYF. CDR3 DNA: TGTGCCAGCAGTGGGGCAGGGACAGGGATCTCTGGAAACACCATATATTTT.

There are many counts of this clonotype. Sequence at one end of the junction differs from germline and may be a read error. The chain has TRBV6-1 and TRBJ2-7; no definite D call. The CDR3 contains 13 residues. Germline V CDR1 and CDR2: MNHNS, SASEGT. This CDR3 is CASTEKSSYEQYF. The CDR3 nucleotides read TGTGCCAGCACTGAAAAAAGCTCCTACGAGCAGTACTTC.

This clonotype was seen many times. V usage is TRBV14 and J usage is TRBJ2-5; unclear D gene. The V gene lost 0 bases and the J gene lost 5 bases, with 16 bases spanning the gap. This CDR3 spans 16 amino acids. Germline CDR1 is SGHDN and CDR2 is FVKESK. DNA for the CDR3: TGTGCCAGCAGCCAAGAGATCGGGCTAACCATCGAGACCCAGTACTTC. Its protein is CASSQEIGLTIETQYF.

This clonotype was detected only a few times. The J gene is TRBJ1-4, the V gene TRBV28; 7 nucleotides agree with TRBD1. This CDR3 has 12 residues. The V segment lost 6 bases and the J segment 7 bases; nucleotides outside the gene matches: 2. Germline assignment: CDR1 MDHEN and CDR2 SYDVKM. This CDR3 reads CASRSGGEKLFF. CDR3 in DNA: TGTGCCAGCAGGTCAGGGGGTGAAAAACTGTTTTTT.

This clonotype was observed at least ten times. V is TRBV12-3 or TRBV12-4 and J is TRBJ2-2; TRBD1 agrees at 9 bases. The CDR3 extends over 14 amino acids. V trimming: 7 bases; J trimming: 7 bases; junction bases outside the gene matches: 7. CDR3 sequence: CASTQTGGVGELFF. DNA for the CDR3: TGTGCCAGCACCCAGACAGGGGGAGTCGGGGAGCTGTTTTTT.

This clonotype was found many times. The rearrangement joins TRBV12-3 or TRBV12-4 to TRBJ2-7, with D possibly being TRBD1 (5 bases). CDR3 length: 17 residues. With 6 bases removed from V and 6 bases from J, the gap between germline ends came to 27 bases. Here the CDR3 DNA reads TGTGCCAGCAGCCGACACTCCACGTATACCATGGGGCTCGAGCAGTACTTC. It translates to CASSRHSTYTMGLEQYF.

The table lists this clonotype with a few counts. This chain connects TRBV3-1 to TRBJ2-6, with TRBD1 matching 8 bases. Germline trimming cut 3 bases from V and 4 bases from J; bases unmatched to any gene: 5. Germline V lookup: CDR1 LGHDT, CDR2 YNNKEL (reference sequence). There are 16 residues in the CDR3. CDR3 DNA sequence: TGTGCCAGCAGCCACCGGACAGGGAGCGGGGCCAACGTCCTGACTTTC. Residues: CASSHRTGSGANVLTF.

This clonotype was counted a few times. V and J are TRBV6-2 or TRBV6-3 and TRBJ1-5, with 9 bases matching TRBD1. The CDR3 consists of 14 residues. Per the germline V gene, CDR1 is MNHEY and CDR2 is SVGEGT. J was trimmed by 6 bases and V by 6 bases; bases with no gene match: 6. The CDR3 region is CASRHRGLSQPQHF. The CDR3 nucleotides are TGTGCCAGCAGGCACAGGGGGCTGAGTCAGCCCCAGCATTTT.

The CDR3: CASSATVGHHEQYF. DNA for the CDR3: TGTGCCAGCAGCGCAACGGTGGGACACCACGAGCAGTACTTC. V is TRBV13 and J is TRBJ2-7; D possibly corresponds to TRBD1 (6 bases). Per germline, CDR1 PRHDT and CDR2 FYEKMQ (reference sequence). The CDR3 is made up of 14 amino acids. V dropped 5 bases and J dropped 5 bases, with 16 bases sitting between them.

The table lists this clonotype with many counts. The genes are TRBV28 and TRBJ2-5; no reliable D call. The V and J ends lost 3 bases and 9 bases respectively, with 14 bases between them. Germline CDR1 reads MDHEN; CDR2 reads SYDVKM. The CDR3 is made up of 13 amino acids. In nucleotides, the CDR3 is TGTGCCAGCAGTTTCCTCACCCCCCCAGCCCAGTACTTC. Translation: CASSFLTPPAQYF.

In its sample, this clonotype was seen many times. This rearrangement joins TRBV5-1 to TRBJ1-1, with TRBD1 as a possible D gene (5 bases). The CDR3 contains 13 residues. Trimming stripped 4 bases from V and 7 bases from J, with 14 bases between. Per the germline V gene, CDR1 is SGHRS and CDR2 is YFSETQ. The CDR3 DNA reads TGCGCCAGCAGCACGGACATAATAGATGAAGCTTTCTTT. Its translation is CASSTDIIDEAFF.

This sequence joins TRBV24-1 and TRBJ1-5; no definite D call. The V end was cut by 1 base, the J end by 9 bases, with 12 bases between. Per the germline V gene, CDR1 is KGHDR and CDR2 is SFDVKD. The CDR3 extends over 14 amino acids. The CDR3 reads CATSDFNAHGPQHF. The CDR3 nucleotides read TGTGCCACCAGTGATTTCAACGCTCATGGGCCCCAGCATTTT.

This clonotype was recorded many times. The chain couples TRBV28 to TRBJ2-5; D not resolved. This CDR3 is built from 10 residues. CDR1 is MDHEN and CDR2 is SYDVKM in the germline V gene. V was cut by 2 bases and J by 8 bases, with 3 bases left in between. The CDR3 protein is CASSLITQYF. CDR3 coding DNA: TGTGCCAGCAGTTTAATTACCCAGTACTTC.

This clonotype was counted between two and nine times. This chain links TRBV6-1 with TRBJ2-1, with a weak D call TRBD2 (5 bases). The CDR3 is 13 amino acids. Trimming cost V 7 bases and J 3 bases, with 10 bases left between them. Germline CDR1 reads MNHNS; CDR2 reads SASEGT. Written as DNA, the CDR3 is TGTGCCAGCAAAGCGGAAGTCTACAATGAGCAGTTCTTC. As protein: CASKAEVYNEQFF.

This clonotype was observed at least ten times. This sequence joins TRBV5-1 and TRBJ2-1; TRBD2 matches 7 bases. With 5 bases clipped from V and 6 bases from J, the junction kept 11 bases outside the gene matches. Per germline, CDR1 SGHRS and CDR2 YFSETQ. CDR3 length: 15 amino acids. CDR3 sequence (DNA): TGCGCCAGCAGTTGGGGGTTAGCGGGTCTCAATGAGCAGTTCTTC. Protein product: CASSWGLAGLNEQFF.

This clonotype was counted ten times or more. J is TRBJ2-6 and V is TRBV6-1; perhaps TRBD1 as D (5 bases). Germline CDR1 MNHNS, CDR2 SASEGT. CDR3 length: 16 residues. V lost 5 bases, J lost 2 bases, and 13 bases lay in between. The CDR3 spells CASSRQPQTGANVLTF. In DNA form, the CDR3 reads TGTGCCAGCAGTCGACAGCCGCAAACTGGGGCCAACGTCCTGACTTTC.

This clonotype appeared a few times. The rearrangement uses TRBV5-5 and TRBJ1-2; TRBD1 aligns across 7 bases. The CDR3 sequence is 14 residues long. Trimming at V came to 4 bases and at J to 4 bases, leaving 7 bases not matched to a gene. In germline, CDR1 is SGHKS, CDR2 YYEKEE (reference sequence). CDR3 nucleotide sequence: TGTGCCAGCAGCCCTCAGGGGGGGAGCTATGGCTACACCTTC. Translation: CASSPQGGSYGYTF.